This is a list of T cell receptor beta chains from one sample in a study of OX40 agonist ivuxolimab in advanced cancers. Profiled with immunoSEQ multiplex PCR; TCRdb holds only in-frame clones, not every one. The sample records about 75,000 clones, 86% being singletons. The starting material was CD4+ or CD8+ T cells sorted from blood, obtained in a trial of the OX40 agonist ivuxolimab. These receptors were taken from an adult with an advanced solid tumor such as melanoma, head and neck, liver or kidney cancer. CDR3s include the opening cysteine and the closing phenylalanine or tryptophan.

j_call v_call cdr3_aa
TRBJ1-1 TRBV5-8 CASTDRGLITEAFF
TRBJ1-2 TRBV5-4 CASSPPGQNGYTF
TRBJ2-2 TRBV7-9 CASSFPGELFF
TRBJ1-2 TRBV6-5 CASERDRGLGYTF
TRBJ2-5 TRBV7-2 CASSLKEETQYF
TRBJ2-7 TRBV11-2 CASSLETPNRGYEQYF
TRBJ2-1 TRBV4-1 CASSQVDLLSYNEQFF
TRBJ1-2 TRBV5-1 CASSLGQQKRSYGYTF
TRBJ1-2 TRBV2 CASSLTGGWDGYTF
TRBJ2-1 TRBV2 CASSERGSGEQFF
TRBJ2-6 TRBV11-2 CASSLDLGTGLSSGANVLTF
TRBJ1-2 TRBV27 CASSFQGTIYGYTF
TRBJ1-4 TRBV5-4 CASSLWFGGDEKLFF
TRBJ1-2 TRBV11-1 CASSKLYKAGKTYGF